Sequencing of this T cell receptor (beta chain) was carried out in a study of T cell responses to AZD1222 COVID-19 vaccine (dated by TCRdb to the early 2020s). The study in broad terms: A total of just over 230 trial participants underwent TCR sequencing, of whom about 200 had received two doses of AZD1222 and around 25 had received two doses of the MenACWY control vaccine. Trial participants were enrolled into age subgroups of 18-55, 56-69 and 70-plus years, which contained 148, 28 and 57 TCR-sequenced participants, respectively.

The CDR3 regions of human TCRbeta chains were analyzed by immunosequencing. Per the source publication's procedure: TCRs in the repertoires were matched against a reference library of SARS-CoV-2-specific TCRs that had been generated with the MIRA antigen-specificity platform. Breadth meant the fraction of unique TCRs that were SARS-CoV-2-associated, whereas depth meant the fraction of total T cells that were SARS-CoV-2-associated. Using the MIRA data, each spike-specific TCR was assigned both to the spike region to which the TCR was reactive and to a CD4 or CD8 class. Log10-transformed breadth and depth values were compared by one-way ANOVA with Sidak's multiple comparisons tests. Imported from immuneACCESS, the table was reduced by TCRdb to in-frame sequences with V and J called. These copies leave out some clones; in studies compared against another copy, an unresolved V gene accounts for under half, and the cause of the remainder is not known. That table furnishes V, J and clone size, whereas the DNA furnished D and trimming. This sample holds fewer than 250,000 clones; 93% were observed only once. The ten largest clones represent less than 1.2% of the sample.

Broad study findings and their caveats: Vaccine-associated CD4 TCRs spanned the whole spike protein, with dominant responses in regions 160-218 and 743-854. Conclusions about previously exposed vaccinees are limited, since just six AZD1222 recipients were seropositive for SARS-CoV-2 at baseline. Reportedly, almost half of the unique spike-specific TCRs recognized epitopes lying outside the regions that are mutated in the B.1.351 and B.1.1.7 variants. The 56-69-year group was small, and its depth increase did not reach significance, likely because of low power. Most participants were white British and females outnumbered males, and the authors suggested that clonal diversity may have been underestimated. Because no day 14 peak-response samples were available, repertoires were characterized only after the peak T cell response. A significant rise in spike-specific TCR breadth and depth was observed after two AZD1222 doses relative to day 0 and relative to MenACWY recipients.

The time point label of this sample denotes: baseline before first vaccination. The meaning of the sample's treatment or condition label: meningococcal conjugate vaccine given as trial control. Samples from vaccinated people were obtained from the UK trials COV001 and COV002, which included a single-blind randomized controlled phase 2/3 trial of AZD1222 (ChAdOx1 nCoV-19) in healthy adults. Trial participant PBMC samples were collected at day 0 and day 28 after the second dose for TCRbeta chain sequencing. The V end gives up 5 bases and the J end 6 bases, leaving 8 bases in the junction not matched to a gene. Its CDR3 holds 14 amino acids, cysteine through phenylalanine. Kept here is only the CDR3 DNA, which spans 42 bases and is read in frame from base 1. As encoded in the germline V gene (reference sequence), CDR1 is LNHDA while CDR2 is SQIVND. As concerns this clone: This clone's antigen is unknown. It has no much larger one-base neighbor in the sample; base qualities were not kept.

The chain is assembled from TRBV19 and TRBJ2-7, with 9 junctional bases fitting TRBD1. The sequence came from an adult in good health. The sample in question was peripheral blood, obtained on day 0 of MenACWY control vaccination. For the CDR3, the sequence is CASSSGQGIGEQYF. The DNA is as follows: TGTGCCAGTAGTTCGGGACAGGGCATTGGCGAGCAGTACTTC.